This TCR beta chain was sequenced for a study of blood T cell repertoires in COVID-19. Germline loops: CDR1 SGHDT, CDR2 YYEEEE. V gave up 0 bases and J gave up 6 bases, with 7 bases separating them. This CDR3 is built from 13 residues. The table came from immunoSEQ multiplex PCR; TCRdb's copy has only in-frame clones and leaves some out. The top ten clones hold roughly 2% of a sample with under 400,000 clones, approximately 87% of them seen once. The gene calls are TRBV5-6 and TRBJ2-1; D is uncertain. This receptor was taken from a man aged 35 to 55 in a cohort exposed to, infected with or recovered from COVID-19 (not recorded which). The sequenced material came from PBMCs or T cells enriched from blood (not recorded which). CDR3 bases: TGTGCCAGCAGCTTGGACTACCTCAATGAGCAGTTCTTC. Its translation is CASSLDYLNEQFF.